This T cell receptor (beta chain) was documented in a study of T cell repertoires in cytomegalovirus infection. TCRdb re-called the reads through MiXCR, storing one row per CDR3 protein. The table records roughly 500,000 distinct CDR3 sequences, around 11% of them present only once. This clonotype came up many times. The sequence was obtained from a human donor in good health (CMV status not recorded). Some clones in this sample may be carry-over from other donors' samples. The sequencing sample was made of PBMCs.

In DNA, the CDR3 is TGTGCCACCAGCAGAGATCTGGGGACAAGAATACAAGGCTACACCTTC. This sequence encodes CATSRDLGTRIQGYTF. The genes are TRBV15 and TRBJ1-2, with a weak D call TRBD1 (6 bases). Germline V gene data show CDR1 as LNHNV and CDR2 as YYDKDF (reference sequence). The V end was cut by 0 bases, the J end by 8 bases, with 19 bases between. The CDR3 has 16 amino acids.